The 6 T cell receptor beta chains listed next were all sequenced from one sample in a study of T cell responses to AZD1222 COVID-19 vaccine. TCRdb's table, derived via immunoSEQ multiplex PCR, lists solely in-frame clones and lacks some. Among 200,000 to 250,000 clones, around 94% were seen once, and the ten largest hold over 1.5%. The material sequenced was peripheral blood, taken 28 days after the second dose of the MenACWY control vaccine. These receptor sequences come from an adult who received the MenACWY meningococcal vaccine as a control.

The chain carries TRBV7-8 and TRBJ1-3, with D unresolved. The CDR3 runs to 16 residues. The V end lost 1 base, the J end lost 0 bases, and 10 bases lay between the germline ends. Germline V CDR1 and CDR2: SGHVS, FQNEAQ. The CDR3 loop is CASSLVNGTSGNTIYF. CDR3 nucleotides: TGTGCCAGCAGCTTAGTGAACGGCACCTCTGGAAACACCATATATTTT.

V is TRBV28 and J is TRBJ2-7; the D gene is possibly TRBD2 (6 bases). Germline assignment: CDR1 MDHEN and CDR2 SYDVKM. The germline V and J ends were trimmed by 10 bases and 3 bases, with 13 bases remaining between them. This CDR3 is 12 amino acids long. In nucleotides, the CDR3 is TGTGCCACCTCCTCGGGGGACTACGAGCAGTACTTC. Translating it yields CATSSGDYEQYF.

The gene calls are TRBV5-1 and TRBJ1-1; tentative D call: TRBD1 (6 bases). Trimming took off 2 bases at V and 11 bases at J, with 19 bases between the two ends. The CDR3 runs 14 residues. CDR1 is SGHRS and CDR2 is YFSETQ in the germline V gene. As DNA, the CDR3 is TGCGCCAGCAGCTTCGGGACACTCGGGAATGGGGCTTTCTTT. Amino acid sequence: CASSFGTLGNGAFF.

V gene TRBV27 combines with J gene TRBJ2-3, with 15 bases that match TRBD2. This CDR3 spans 17 amino acids. Looked up from germline, CDR1 is MNHEY and CDR2 is SMNVEV (reference sequence). V shed 3 bases, J shed 4 bases, and the junction held 5 bases outside the gene matches. The CDR3 spells CASSFGLAGGVADTQYF. DNA of the CDR3: TGTGCCAGCAGTTTTGGACTAGCGGGGGGGGTGGCAGATACGCAGTATTTT.

The chain couples TRBV7-8 to TRBJ2-2; D could derive from TRBD1 or TRBD2 (5 bases each). Germline V gene lookup returns CDR1 SGHVS and CDR2 FQNEAQ. The CDR3 covers 13 residues. V was pared by 8 bases and J by 0 bases, with 7 bases between. Here the CDR3 reads CASGTSNTGELFF. DNA of the CDR3: TGTGCCAGCGGGACCTCGAACACCGGGGAGCTGTTTTTT.

V gene TRBV28 combines with J gene TRBJ2-7; 7 nucleotides align to TRBD2. V was pared by 3 bases and J by 0 bases, with 2 bases of the junction left unmatched. The CDR3 consists of 14 residues. The germline V gene has CDR1 MDHEN and CDR2 SYDVKM. The CDR3: CASSFGGVSYEQYF. The CDR3 nucleotides are TGTGCCAGCAGTTTTGGGGGGGTCTCCTACGAGCAGTACTTC.